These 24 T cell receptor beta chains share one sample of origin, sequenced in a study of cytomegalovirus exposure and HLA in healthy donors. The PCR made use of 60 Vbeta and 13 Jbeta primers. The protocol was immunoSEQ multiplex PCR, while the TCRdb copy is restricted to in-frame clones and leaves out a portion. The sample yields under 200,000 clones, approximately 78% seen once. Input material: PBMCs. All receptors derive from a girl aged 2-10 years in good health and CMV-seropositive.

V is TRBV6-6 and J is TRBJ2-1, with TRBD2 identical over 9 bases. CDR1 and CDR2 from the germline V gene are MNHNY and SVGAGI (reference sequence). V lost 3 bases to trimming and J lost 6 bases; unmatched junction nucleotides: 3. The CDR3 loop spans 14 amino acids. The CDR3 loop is CASSYRGGVNEQFF. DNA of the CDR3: TGTGCCAGCAGTTATCGCGGGGGGGTCAATGAGCAGTTCTTC.

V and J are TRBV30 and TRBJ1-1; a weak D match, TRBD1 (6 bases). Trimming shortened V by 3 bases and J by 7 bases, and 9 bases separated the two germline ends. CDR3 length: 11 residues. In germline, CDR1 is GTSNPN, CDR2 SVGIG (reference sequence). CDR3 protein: CAWRRGGEAFF. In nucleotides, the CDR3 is TGTGCCTGGAGAAGAGGGGGTGAAGCTTTCTTT.

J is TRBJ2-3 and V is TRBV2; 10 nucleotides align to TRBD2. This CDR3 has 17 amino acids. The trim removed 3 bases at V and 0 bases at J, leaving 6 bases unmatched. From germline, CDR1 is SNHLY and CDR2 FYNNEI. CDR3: CASSDPSGRFSTDTQYF. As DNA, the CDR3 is TGTGCCAGCAGTGACCCTAGCGGGAGATTTAGCACAGATACGCAGTATTTT. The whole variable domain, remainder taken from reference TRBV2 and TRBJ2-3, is EPEVTQTPSHQVTQMGQEVILRCVPISNHLYFYWYRQILGQKVEFLVSFYNNEISEKSEIFDDQFSVERPDGSNFTLKIRSTKLEDSAMYFCASSDPSGRFSTDTQYFGPGTRLTVL.

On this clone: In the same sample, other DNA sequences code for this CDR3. CDR3 amino acids: CASSPGTGNSNQPQHF. For the CDR3, the DNA is TGCGCCAGCAGTCCCGGGACAGGGAATAGCAATCAGCCCCAGCATTTT. The chain carries TRBV5-1 and TRBJ1-5, with TRBD1 identical over 9 bases. The germline CDR1 and CDR2 sequences are SGHRS and YFSETQ. The length of the CDR3 is 16 residues. J gave up 0 bases and V 5 bases, and 6 bases lay outside the gene matches.

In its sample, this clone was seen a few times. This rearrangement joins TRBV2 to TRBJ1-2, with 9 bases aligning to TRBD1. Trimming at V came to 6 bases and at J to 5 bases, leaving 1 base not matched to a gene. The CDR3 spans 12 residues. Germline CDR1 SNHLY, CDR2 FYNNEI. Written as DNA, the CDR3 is TGTGCCAGCAGGGACAGGGGTTATGGCTACACCTTC. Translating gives CASRDRGYGYTF. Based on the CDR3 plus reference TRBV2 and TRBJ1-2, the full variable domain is EPEVTQTPSHQVTQMGQEVILRCVPISNHLYFYWYRQILGQKVEFLVSFYNNEISEKSEIFDDQFSVERPDGSNFTLKIRSTKLEDSAMYFCASRDRGYGYTFGSGTRLTVV.

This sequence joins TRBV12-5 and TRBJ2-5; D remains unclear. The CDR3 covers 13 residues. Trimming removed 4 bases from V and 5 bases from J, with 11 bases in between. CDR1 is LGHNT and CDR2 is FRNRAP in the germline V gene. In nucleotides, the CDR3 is TGTGCTAGTGGTTCCTCCAACTGGGAGACCCAGTACTTC. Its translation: CASGSSNWETQYF.

CDR3 protein: CASSLVAATDTQYF. CDR3 DNA sequence: TGTGCCAGCAGCTTGGTAGCGGCCACAGATACGCAGTATTTT. This sequence joins TRBV5-4 and TRBJ2-3; D might be TRBD2 (6 bases). CDR1 and CDR2 from the germline V gene are SGHNT and YYREEE (reference sequence). CDR3 size: 14 residues. Trimming pared 0 bases from V and 2 bases from J, leaving 7 bases between.

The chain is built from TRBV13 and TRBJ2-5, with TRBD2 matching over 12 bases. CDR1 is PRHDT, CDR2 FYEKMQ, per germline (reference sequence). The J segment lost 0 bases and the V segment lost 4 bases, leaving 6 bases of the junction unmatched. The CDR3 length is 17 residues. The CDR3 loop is CASSYRTSGKYQETQYF. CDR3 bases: TGTGCCAGCAGCTACCGGACTAGCGGGAAATACCAAGAGACCCAGTACTTC.

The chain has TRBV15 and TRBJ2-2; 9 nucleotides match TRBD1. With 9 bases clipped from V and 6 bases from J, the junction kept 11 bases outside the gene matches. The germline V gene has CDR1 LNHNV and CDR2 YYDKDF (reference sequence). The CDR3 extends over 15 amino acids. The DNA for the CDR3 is TGTGCCACGAGGCGGGACAGGGCGTATTCCGGGGAGCTGTTTTTT. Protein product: CATRRDRAYSGELFF.

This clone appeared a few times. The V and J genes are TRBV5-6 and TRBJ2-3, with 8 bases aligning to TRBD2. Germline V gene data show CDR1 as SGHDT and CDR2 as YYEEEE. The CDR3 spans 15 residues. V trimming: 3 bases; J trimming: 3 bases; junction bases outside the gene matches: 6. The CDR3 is CASSSTRGRTDTQYF. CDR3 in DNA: TGTGCCAGCAGCTCCACCCGCGGGAGGACAGATACGCAGTATTTT.

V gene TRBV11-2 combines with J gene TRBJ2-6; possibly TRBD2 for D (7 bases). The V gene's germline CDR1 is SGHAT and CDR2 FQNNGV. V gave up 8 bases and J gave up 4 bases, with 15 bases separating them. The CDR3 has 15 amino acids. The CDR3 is CASGLRGAGANVLTF. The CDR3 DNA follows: TGTGCCAGCGGTCTCCGGGGGGCCGGGGCCAACGTCCTGACTTTC.

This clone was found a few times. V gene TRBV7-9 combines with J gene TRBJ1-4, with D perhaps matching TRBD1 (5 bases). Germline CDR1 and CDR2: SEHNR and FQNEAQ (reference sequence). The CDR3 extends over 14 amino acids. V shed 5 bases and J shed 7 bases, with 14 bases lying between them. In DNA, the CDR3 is TGTGCCAGCAGCAAACAGGCCGTGGGTGAAAAACTGTTTTTT. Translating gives CASSKQAVGEKLFF.

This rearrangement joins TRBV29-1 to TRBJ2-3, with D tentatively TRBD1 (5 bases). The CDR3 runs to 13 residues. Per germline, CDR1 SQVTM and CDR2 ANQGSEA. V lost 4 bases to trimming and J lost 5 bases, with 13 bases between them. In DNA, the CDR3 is TGCAGCGTTGTGGCAGGGTCCATAGATACGCAGTATTTT. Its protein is CSVVAGSIDTQYF.

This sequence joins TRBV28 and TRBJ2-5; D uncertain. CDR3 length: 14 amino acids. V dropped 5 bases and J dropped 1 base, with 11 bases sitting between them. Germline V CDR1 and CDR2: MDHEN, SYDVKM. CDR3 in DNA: TGTGCCAGCAGTATCCAGACAAGCCAAGAGACCCAGTACTTC. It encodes CASSIQTSQETQYF.

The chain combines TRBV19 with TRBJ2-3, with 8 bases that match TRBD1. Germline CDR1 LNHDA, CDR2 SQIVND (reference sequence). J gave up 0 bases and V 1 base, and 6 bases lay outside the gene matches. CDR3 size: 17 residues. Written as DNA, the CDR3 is TGTGCCAGTAGTATAGTTCCCCGGACAGGGAGCACAGATACGCAGTATTTT. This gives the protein CASSIVPRTGSTDTQYF.

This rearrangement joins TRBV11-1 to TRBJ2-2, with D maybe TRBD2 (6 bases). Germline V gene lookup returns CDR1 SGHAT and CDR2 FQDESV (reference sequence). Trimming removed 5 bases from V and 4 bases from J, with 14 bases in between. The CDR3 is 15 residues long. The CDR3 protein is CASSPRLVGTGELFF. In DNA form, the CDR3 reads TGTGCCAGCAGCCCAAGACTAGTAGGCACCGGGGAGCTGTTTTTT.

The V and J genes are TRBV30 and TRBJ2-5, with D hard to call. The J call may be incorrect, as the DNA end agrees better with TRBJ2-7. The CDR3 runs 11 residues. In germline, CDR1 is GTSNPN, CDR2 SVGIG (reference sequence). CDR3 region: CAWSRGFEQYF. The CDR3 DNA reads TGTGCCTGGAGTCGCGGTTTCGAGCAGTACTTC.

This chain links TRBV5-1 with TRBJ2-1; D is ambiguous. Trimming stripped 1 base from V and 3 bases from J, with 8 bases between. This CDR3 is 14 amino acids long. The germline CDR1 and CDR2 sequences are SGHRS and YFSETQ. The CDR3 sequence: CASSLTPRYNEQFF. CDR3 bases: TGCGCCAGCAGCTTGACACCCCGCTACAATGAGCAGTTCTTC.

The CDR3 is CASSFFPRSGRAGGELFF. CDR3 DNA sequence: TGTGCCAGCAGCTTTTTTCCCAGAAGCGGGAGGGCAGGCGGGGAGCTGTTTTTT. The V gene is TRBV7-6, the J gene TRBJ2-2; 10 nucleotides agree with TRBD2. This CDR3 spans 18 amino acids. CDR1 is SGHVS, CDR2 FNYEAQ, per germline. The V and J ends lost 3 bases and 7 bases, in that order; junction bases with no gene match: 14. The variable domain in full, with the rest retrieved from reference TRBV7-6 and TRBJ2-2, is GAGVSQSPRYKVTKRGQDVALRCDPISGHVSLYWYRQALGQGPEFLTYFNYEAQQDKSGLPNDRFSAERPEGSISTLTIQRTEQRDSAMYRCASSFFPRSGRAGGELFFGEGSRLTVL.

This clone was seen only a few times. The CDR3 here is CASSALGVGGNEKLFF. CDR3 coding DNA: TGTGCCAGCAGCGCTCTCGGGGTCGGAGGTAATGAAAAACTGTTTTTT. The chain links TRBV5-6 to TRBJ1-4; D unresolved. V was trimmed by 4 bases and J by 4 bases, leaving 17 bases between them. CDR3 size: 16 residues. Per germline, CDR1 SGHDT and CDR2 YYEEEE.

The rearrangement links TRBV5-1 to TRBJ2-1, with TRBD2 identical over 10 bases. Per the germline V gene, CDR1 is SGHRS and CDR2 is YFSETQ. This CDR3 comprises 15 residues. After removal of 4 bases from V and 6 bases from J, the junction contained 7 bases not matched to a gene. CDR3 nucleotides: TGCGCCAGCAGCCGCGGCAGCGGGAGGGCCAATGAGCAGTTCTTC. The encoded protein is CASSRGSGRANEQFF.

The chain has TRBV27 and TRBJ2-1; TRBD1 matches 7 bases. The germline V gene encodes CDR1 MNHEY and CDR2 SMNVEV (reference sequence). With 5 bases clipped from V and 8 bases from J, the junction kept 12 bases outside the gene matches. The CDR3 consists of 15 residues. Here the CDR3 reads CASSTADRTADEQFF. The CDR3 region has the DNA TGTGCCAGCAGTACAGCGGACAGGACAGCCGATGAGCAGTTCTTC.

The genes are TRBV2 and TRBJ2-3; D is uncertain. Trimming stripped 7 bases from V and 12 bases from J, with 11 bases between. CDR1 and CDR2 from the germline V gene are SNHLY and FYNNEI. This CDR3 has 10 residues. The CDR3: CASNFPLQYF. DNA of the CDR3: TGTGCCAGCAACTTCCCACTACAGTATTTT.

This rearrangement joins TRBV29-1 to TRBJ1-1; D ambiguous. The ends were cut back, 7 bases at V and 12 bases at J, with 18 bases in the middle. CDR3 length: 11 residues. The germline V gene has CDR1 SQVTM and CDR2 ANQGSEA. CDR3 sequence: CSAARGSVPFF. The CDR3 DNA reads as TGCAGCGCCGCTCGAGGGAGTGTACCTTTCTTT.